What follows are 27 T cell receptor beta chains derived from one specimen sequenced in a study of CD8 T cells in ankylosing spondylitis. A single record per CDR3 protein comes from TCRdb applying MiXCR to the 5' RACE reads. The sample shows around 430,000 distinct CDR3 sequences, more than 15% of them seen only once. Findings of the study overall: It appeared that ankylosing spondylitis blood was characterized by a TCR beta motif of fewer than ten highly homologous variants.

Antigens for these TCRs are unknown. The sequencing sample was made of blood, either unsorted or a sorted T cell fraction (not recorded which). The source of these receptors is a male donor with ankylosing spondylitis.

This clonotype was detected only a few times. V is TRBV19 and J is TRBJ1-5, with TRBD1 matching 7 bases. CDR3 length: 14 amino acids. J lost 4 bases, V lost 7 bases, and 7 bases had no gene match. CDR1 is LNHDA, CDR2 SQIVND, per germline (reference sequence). The CDR3 DNA follows: TGTGCCAGTAATTTTGGGACAGAAAATCAGCCCCAGCATTTT. Encoded protein: CASNFGTENQPQHF.

The sample holds a few counts of this clonotype. V is TRBV12-3 or TRBV12-4 and J is TRBJ2-2; possibly TRBD1 or TRBD2 for D (5 bases each). The V end lost 7 bases, the J end lost 6 bases, and 12 bases lay between the germline ends. This CDR3 spans 13 amino acids. For the CDR3, the DNA is TGTGCCAGCACGCCAACGGGGCCCGGGGAGCTGTTTTTT. Amino acid sequence: CASTPTGPGELFF.

Points on this clonotype: A much more abundant neighbour one base away suggests this may be a read error. The rearrangement uses TRBV12-3 or TRBV12-4 and TRBJ1-2, with 7 bases identical to TRBD1. V lost 3 bases to trimming and J lost 8 bases; unmatched junction nucleotides: 6. The CDR3 is made up of 13 amino acids. The CDR3 coding sequence is TGTGCCAGCAGTTTGGGTTTAGGGGGCGGCTACACCTTC. This translates into CASSLGLGGGYTF.

This clonotype was detected only a few times. The chain couples TRBV5-6 to TRBJ2-2; possibly TRBD1 for D (6 bases). The V and J ends lost 1 base and 2 bases respectively, with 12 bases between them. This CDR3 is 16 amino acids long. Germline V gives CDR1 SGHDT, CDR2 YYEEEE. The CDR3 bases are TGTGCCAGCAGCTTGTTATACAGGGCTAACACCGGGGAGCTGTTTTTT. This translates into CASSLLYRANTGELFF.

The chain is built from TRBV7-3 and TRBJ1-1; D ambiguous. CDR1 and CDR2 from the germline V gene are SGHTA and FQGTGA. There are 13 residues in the CDR3. The germline V and J ends were trimmed by 5 bases and 5 bases, with 12 bases remaining between them. CDR3 region: CASSLSPRTEAFF. The CDR3 DNA reads as TGTGCCAGCAGCCTATCCCCGAGGACTGAAGCTTTCTTT.

The CDR3, as DNA: TGCGCCAGCAGGGCGGCGGGAAGCGACACCGGGGAGCTGTTTTTT. It encodes CASRAAGSDTGELFF. The chain employs TRBV5-1 and TRBJ2-2, with D possibly being TRBD2 (6 bases). The CDR3 length is 15 residues. Trimming took off 5 bases at V and 3 bases at J, with 14 bases between the two ends. Germline V gene lookup returns CDR1 SGHRS and CDR2 YFSETQ.

This clonotype showed up many times. The chain carries TRBV5-1 and TRBJ2-1; D call uncertain. The CDR3 runs to 15 residues. Trimming took off 0 bases at V and 4 bases at J, with 11 bases between the two ends. CDR1 is SGHRS and CDR2 is YFSETQ in the germline V gene. The chain's CDR3 is CASSLEATPYNEQFF. The DNA of the CDR3 is TGCGCCAGCAGCTTGGAGGCTACGCCTTACAATGAGCAGTTCTTC. Full variable domain (outside the CDR3, taken from reference TRBV5-1 and TRBJ2-1): KAGVTQTPRYLIKTRGQQVTLSCSPISGHRSVSWYQQTPGQGLQFLFEYFSETQRNKGNFPGRFSGRQFSNSRSEMNVSTLELGDSALYLCASSLEATPYNEQFFGPGTRLTVL.

This clonotype has a handful of counts. The chain has TRBV5-1 and TRBJ2-5, with 10 bases that match TRBD2. Germline V lookup: CDR1 SGHRS, CDR2 YFSETQ. The junction had 9 bases not matched to a gene; V was cut back by 5 bases and J by 5 bases. The CDR3 totals 15 residues. The CDR3 is CASSLIAGGGETQYF. The DNA of the CDR3 is TGCGCCAGCAGTTTGATAGCGGGAGGAGGGGAGACCCAGTACTTC.

This rearrangement joins TRBV7-9 to TRBJ2-5; D might be TRBD2 (5 bases). The CDR3 contains 14 residues. The germline V and J ends were trimmed by 7 bases and 5 bases, with 17 bases remaining between them. The germline V gene has CDR1 SEHNR and CDR2 FQNEAQ (reference sequence). The DNA of the CDR3 is TGTGCCAGCATCCCCCCGGACTTTTGGGAGACCCAGTACTTC. Protein: CASIPPDFWETQYF.

This chain links TRBV11-2 with TRBJ2-1; 12 bases agree with TRBD2. With 2 bases clipped from V and 4 bases from J, the junction kept 9 bases outside the gene matches. The CDR3 is 18 residues long. Germline V CDR1 and CDR2: SGHAT, FQNNGV. The CDR3: CASSLHGLAGRNYNEQFF. In nucleotides, the CDR3 is TGTGCCAGCAGCTTACACGGACTAGCGGGGAGGAATTACAATGAGCAGTTCTTC.

This clonotype showed up just a few times. The V call is TRBV7-8, the J call TRBJ1-4; 8 positions match TRBD1. CDR1 and CDR2 (germline): SGHVS, FQNEAQ. CDR3 length: 13 amino acids. V gave up 5 bases and J gave up 8 bases; unmatched junction bases: 4. The CDR3 loop is CASSADRGEKLFF. The CDR3 DNA sequence: TGTGCCAGCAGCGCCGACAGGGGCGAAAAACTGTTTTTT.

This clonotype was counted between two and nine times. This chain uses TRBV7-3 with TRBJ2-2; D uncertain. This CDR3 has 15 amino acids. The V end was cut by 11 bases, the J end by 2 bases, with 18 bases between. CDR1 and CDR2 (germline): SGHTA, FQGTGA. The CDR3: CAYWEPRKNTGELFF. In nucleotides, the CDR3 is TGTGCCTACTGGGAACCAAGAAAAAACACCGGGGAGCTGTTTTTT.

This chain joins TRBV20-1 and TRBJ2-7; 9 positions agree with TRBD1. V was pared by 0 bases and J by 5 bases, with 14 bases of the junction left unmatched. The CDR3 spans 17 residues. Germline V CDR1 and CDR2: DFQATT, SNEGSKA (reference sequence). CDR3 nucleotide sequence: TGCAGTGCTAGAGAGAGGGGTCGTGGACAGGGGTCCCACGAGCAGTACTTC. This encodes CSARERGRGQGSHEQYF.

This sequence joins TRBV7-3 and TRBJ2-3; 16 bases are a match to TRBD2. V dropped 0 bases and J dropped 4; count of bases not matched to a gene: 4. The CDR3 runs to 18 residues. From germline, CDR1 is SGHTA and CDR2 FQGTGA. CDR3 residues: CASSLTPGLAGGSDTQYF. CDR3 sequence (DNA): TGTGCCAGCAGCTTAACGCCGGGACTAGCGGGGGGGTCAGATACGCAGTATTTT.

The V call is TRBV15, the J call TRBJ1-5, with a weak D call TRBD1 (5 bases). The CDR3 length is 13 residues. Germline V lookup: CDR1 LNHNV, CDR2 YYDKDF (reference sequence). V lost 6 bases and J 6 bases, leaving 12 bases between the germline ends. CDR3 nucleotides: TGTGCCACCAGACTAGGGGTCGGTCAGCCCCAGCATTTT. It is translated as CATRLGVGQPQHF. The variable domain in full, with the rest retrieved from reference TRBV15 and TRBJ1-5, is DAMVIQNPRYQVTQFGKPVTLSCSQTLNHNVMYWYQQKSSQAPKLLFHYYDKDFNNEADTPDNFQSRRPNTSFCFLDIRSPGLGDTAMYLCATRLGVGQPQHFGDGTRLSIL.

This chain links TRBV27 with TRBJ2-5; possible D gene TRBD2, 6 bases. V shed 5 bases and J shed 4 bases, with 11 bases lying between them. Germline-derived CDR1 and CDR2 are MNHEY and SMNVEV (reference sequence). The CDR3 runs 13 residues. The CDR3 nucleotides read TGTGCCAGCAGTCGGGAGCCGATAGAGACCCAGTACTTC. This translates into CASSREPIETQYF.

This clonotype has only a few counts. This chain connects TRBV5-6 to TRBJ2-5; 7 bases align to TRBD2. Germline V gene lookup returns CDR1 SGHDT and CDR2 YYEEEE. The CDR3 length is 13 residues. With 3 bases clipped from V and 5 bases from J, the junction kept 4 bases outside the gene matches. CDR3 sequence reads: CASSSAGTETQYF. As DNA, the CDR3 is TGTGCCAGCAGCTCAGCGGGAACTGAGACCCAGTACTTC.

This clonotype has more than one count but fewer than ten. The chain has TRBV5-5 and TRBJ2-3, with no clear D. CDR1 is SGHKS, CDR2 YYEKEE, per germline (reference sequence). V lost 4 bases to trimming and J lost 2 bases, with 20 bases between them. The CDR3 contains 17 residues. CDR3 sequence reads: CASSVGMTSGFTDTQYF. Written as DNA, the CDR3 is TGTGCCAGCAGCGTAGGGATGACGTCCGGCTTCACAGATACGCAGTATTTT.

This CDR3 is CASSSFSGVTIEQFF. DNA for the CDR3: TGTGCCAGCAGTTCCTTTTCGGGAGTGACGATTGAGCAGTTCTTC. This chain connects TRBV27 to TRBJ2-1; possible D gene TRBD2, 6 bases. V lost 4 bases to trimming and J lost 9 bases, with 19 bases between them. The CDR3 has 15 amino acids. The germline V gene encodes CDR1 MNHEY and CDR2 SMNVEV (reference sequence).

Only a few counts were recorded for this clonotype. The chain employs TRBV28 and TRBJ1-5; TRBD1 matches 8 bases. The CDR3 totals 15 residues. Germline V gives CDR1 MDHEN, CDR2 SYDVKM. The V gene end was trimmed by 5 bases and the J gene end by 3 bases; junction bases not matched to a gene: 6. The CDR3 sequence: CASSPQGAYNQPQHF. Here the CDR3 DNA reads TGTGCCAGCAGTCCCCAGGGGGCCTACAATCAGCCCCAGCATTTT.

This clonotype was counted between two and nine times. This chain joins TRBV6-5 and TRBJ2-3; 10 bases align to TRBD2. CDR1 and CDR2 from the germline V gene are MNHEY and SVGAGI. CDR3 length: 17 amino acids. V was pared by 0 bases and J by 2 bases, with 5 bases of the junction left unmatched. CDR3 region: CASSYSSLAGATDTQYF. CDR3 sequence (DNA): TGTGCCAGCAGTTACTCGTCGCTAGCGGGGGCCACAGATACGCAGTATTTT.

There are a few counts of this clonotype. The chain has TRBV20-1 and TRBJ2-3, with D hard to call. Trimming cost V 6 bases and J 2 bases, with 15 bases left between them. This CDR3 has 14 amino acids. The germline CDR1 and CDR2 sequences are DFQATT and SNEGSKA (reference sequence). The CDR3, as DNA: TGCAGTGCCCCTTTGGGTGGCTACACAGATACGCAGTATTTT. Amino acids: CSAPLGGYTDTQYF.

This clonotype has just a few counts. The rearrangement joins TRBV2 to TRBJ2-1; D gene uncertain. Trimming removed 6 bases at V and 10 bases at J, with 7 bases between. The germline V gene has CDR1 SNHLY and CDR2 FYNNEI. The CDR3 sequence is 10 residues long. The CDR3 DNA reads TGTGCCAGCAGAAGGGCAGAGCAGTTCTTC. The encoded protein is CASRRAEQFF.

This rearrangement joins TRBV19 to TRBJ2-7; the match to TRBD2 covers 8 bases. CDR1 and CDR2 (germline): LNHDA, SQIVND (reference sequence). J was trimmed by 2 bases and V by 7 bases; bases with no gene match: 4. The CDR3 loop spans 13 amino acids. Written as DNA, the CDR3 is TGTGCCAGTACGGCTAGCGGGCCCTACGAGCAGTACTTC. It specifies CASTASGPYEQYF. The full variable domain, with the rest looked up from reference TRBV19 and TRBJ2-7, is DGGITQSPKYLFRKEGQNVTLSCEQNLNHDAMYWYRQDPGQGLRLIYYSQIVNDFQKGDIAEGYSVSREKKESFPLTVTSAQKNPTAFYLCASTASGPYEQYFGPGTRLTVT.

This rearrangement joins TRBV28 to TRBJ1-4; perhaps TRBD1 as D (6 bases). CDR3 length equals 14 residues. V was shortened by 2 bases and J by 8 bases, with 12 bases between the two germline ends. Germline loops: CDR1 MDHEN, CDR2 SYDVKM. The CDR3 protein is CASSLGGRREKLFF. The CDR3 DNA follows: TGTGCCAGCAGTTTAGGGGGCCGTCGGGAAAAACTGTTTTTT.

Many counts were recorded for this clonotype. The chain couples TRBV12-3 or TRBV12-4 to TRBJ1-6; unclear D gene. V gave up 8 bases and J gave up 11 bases, with 19 bases separating them. CDR3 length: 14 residues. CDR3 amino acids: CASSRGGDRPPLHF. The CDR3 coding sequence is TGTGCCAGCTCTCGAGGTGGGGATAGGCCACCCCTCCACTTT.

In its sample, this clonotype was seen a few times. This chain joins TRBV12-3 or TRBV12-4 and TRBJ1-3; weak D call: TRBD1 (6 bases). V dropped 6 bases and J dropped 0 bases, with 24 bases sitting between them. This CDR3 contains 19 residues. The CDR3 here is CASRPLTGPQLPSGNTIYF. As DNA, the CDR3 is TGTGCCAGCAGACCCCTGACAGGACCGCAACTCCCCTCTGGAAACACCATATATTTT.